A single sample gave rise to the 20 T cell receptor beta chains below, sequenced in a study of Graves' ophthalmopathy and Graves' hyperthyroidism. RNA transcripts served as template for amplifying TCR beta CDR3 sequences. HTBI primers were employed in first-round RT-PCR, then a second-round multiplex PCR followed. TCRdb passed the multiplex PCR reads through MiXCR, listing each CDR3 protein once. The sample lists approximately 640,000 distinct CDR3 sequences, roughly two fifths occurring once. The sequenced material came from peripheral blood. All receptors derive from an adult man with Graves' ophthalmopathy.

With regard to this clonotype: This may come from a read error, since a much larger clone is one base off. The chain recombines TRBV2 with TRBJ1-1; possible D gene TRBD1, 6 bases. Looked up from germline, CDR1 is SNHLY and CDR2 is FYNNEI. The CDR3 consists of 11 residues. The CDR3 DNA reads TGTGCCAGCAGTGTCCGCCTTTACAGGGCGTTT. Protein product: CASSVRLYRAF.

As for this clonotype: The germline gene is not matched at one end of the junction; a read error may be the cause. The chain uses TRBV25-1 and TRBJ2-2, with 10 bases fitting TRBD2. The CDR3 loop spans 16 amino acids. In germline, CDR1 is MGHDK, CDR2 SYGVNS. CDR3 protein: CAGRPSGGENTGELFF. CDR3 DNA sequence: TGTGCCGGCAGGCCTAGCGGGGGCGAGAACACCGGGGAGCTGTTTTTT.

This clonotype was recorded at least ten times. This chain's CDR3 is CASSWGQNQPQHF. CDR3 in DNA: TGTGCCAGCAGCTGGGGACAGAATCAGCCCCAGCATTTT. This sequence joins TRBV7-2 and TRBJ1-5, with TRBD1 identical over 7 bases. This CDR3 has 13 residues. V trimming: 4 bases; J trimming: 4 bases; junction bases outside the gene matches: 1. In germline, CDR1 is SGHTA, CDR2 FQGNSA.

The chain uses TRBV27 and TRBJ1-1, with D perhaps matching TRBD1 (6 bases). The V gene's germline CDR1 is MNHEY and CDR2 SMNVEV (reference sequence). The CDR3 totals 18 residues. V shed 9 bases and J shed 3 bases, with 29 bases lying between them. The CDR3 DNA is TGTGCCAGTAGCCGCGGGTATCAGGGGAGGGGTGTGGACACTGAAGCTTTCTTT. Its translation is CASSRGYQGRGVDTEAFF.

V is TRBV7-6 and J is TRBJ2-7, with 8 bases matching TRBD1. V shed 11 bases and J 4 bases; nucleotides not matched to a gene: 7. The CDR3 length is 12 residues. Germline V gene lookup returns CDR1 SGHVS and CDR2 FNYEAQ. The CDR3 sequence: CAAGQGLYEQYF. DNA for the CDR3: TGTGCCGCCGGACAGGGATTATACGAGCAGTACTTC.

J is TRBJ1-4 and V is TRBV2; D uncertain. The germline V gene has CDR1 SNHLY and CDR2 FYNNEI. Trimming shortened V by 0 bases and J by 7 bases, and 12 bases separated the two germline ends. CDR3 size: 15 residues. The CDR3 loop is CASSEATSGSEKLFF. CDR3 bases: TGTGCCAGCAGTGAAGCGACTAGCGGGAGTGAAAAACTGTTTTTT.

The rearrangement uses TRBV19 and TRBJ1-5; D not certain. V was cut by 5 bases and J by 11 bases, with 34 bases left in between. From germline, CDR1 is LNHDA and CDR2 SQIVND (reference sequence). This CDR3 has 19 residues. The CDR3 is CASSPTCRGPAAKQETQHF. The CDR3 coding sequence is TGTGCCAGTAGTCCCACATGCAGAGGACCAGCGGCAAAGCAAGAGACCCAGCATTTT.

This clonotype was seen at least ten times. The V gene is TRBV6-1, the J gene TRBJ1-6; weak D call: TRBD1 (6 bases). This CDR3 region has 13 residues. Germline V CDR1 and CDR2: MNHNS, SASEGT. Trimming stripped 7 bases from V and 8 bases from J, with 12 bases between. The CDR3 sequence: CASTEGGDSPLHF. The DNA for the CDR3 is TGTGCCAGCACCGAGGGGGGCGATTCACCCCTCCACTTT.

This clonotype was seen at least ten times. The J gene is TRBJ2-6, the V gene TRBV29-1; D ambiguous. The V gene lost 5 bases and the J gene lost 0 bases, with 5 bases spanning the gap. CDR1 is SQVTM and CDR2 is ANQGSEA in the germline V gene. This CDR3 region has 13 residues. The CDR3 DNA sequence: TGCAGCGTTTACCTCTCTGGGGCCAACGTCCTGACTTTC. Its protein is CSVYLSGANVLTF. The full variable domain, its missing parts supplied by reference TRBV29-1 and TRBJ2-6, is SAVISQKPSRDICQRGTSLTIQCQVDSQVTMMFWYRQQPGQSLTLIATANQGSEATYESGFVIDKFPISRPNLTFSTLTVSNMSPEDSSIYLCSVYLSGANVLTFGAGSRLTVL.

The sample holds many counts of this clonotype. V is TRBV15 and J is TRBJ2-5, with no clear D. The CDR3 is 12 amino acids. Germline CDR1 reads LNHNV; CDR2 reads YYDKDF (reference sequence). V lost 5 bases and J lost 4, with 8 bases in between. Here the CDR3 reads CATSLVGETQYF. As DNA, the CDR3 is TGTGCCACCAGCTTGGTAGGAGAGACCCAGTACTTC.

The chain combines TRBV2 with TRBJ1-5; D ambiguous. Between the trimmed V and J ends, which lost 8 bases and 5 bases, there was a span of 13 bases. The CDR3 has 13 amino acids. Germline V CDR1 and CDR2: SNHLY, FYNNEI. CDR3 loop: CASAALGYQPQHF. Written as DNA, the CDR3 is TGTGCCAGCGCCGCACTGGGGTATCAGCCCCAGCATTTT.

This chain uses TRBV7-3 with TRBJ1-2, with D possibly TRBD1 on 6 matching bases. CDR3 length: 14 residues. The V gene's germline CDR1 is SGHTA and CDR2 FQGTGA. The V end lost 4 bases, the J end lost 4 bases, and 13 bases lay between the germline ends. CDR3 sequence: CASSSLRDTYGYTF. Written as DNA, the CDR3 is TGTGCCAGCAGCTCTCTCCGGGACACCTATGGCTACACCTTC.

The chain has TRBV9 and TRBJ2-2, with TRBD1 matching over 8 bases. V lost 6 bases and J lost 5; bases outside the gene matches: 3. The CDR3 runs 13 residues. Germline CDR1 reads SGDLS; CDR2 reads YYNGEE. The CDR3 spells CASNRGETGELFF. CDR3 coding DNA: TGTGCCAGCAACAGGGGGGAAACCGGGGAGCTGTTTTTT.

A remark on this clonotype: This may be a read error, as it is one base from a much larger clone. CDR3 sequence: CATGGGPGGDNYGYTF. The DNA for the CDR3 is TGTGCCACCGGTGGGGGTCCAGGGGGCGATAACTATGGCTACACCTTC. V and J are TRBV24-1 and TRBJ1-2; 8 bases align to TRBD1. Unmatched junction bases numbered 12, after V lost 9 bases and J lost 1 base. Germline CDR1 reads KGHDR; CDR2 reads SFDVKD. The CDR3 contains 16 residues.

The J gene is TRBJ1-2, the V gene TRBV7-3; D is uncertain. Germline V gene sequence: CDR1 SGHTA, CDR2 FQGTGA. The CDR3 contains 15 residues. V dropped 1 base and J dropped 7 bases, with 16 bases sitting between them. CDR3 in DNA: TGTGCCAGCAGCTTAAAGCTGGGAGGGCGGGTTGGCTACACCTTC. Its translation: CASSLKLGGRVGYTF. The variable domain in full, completed from reference TRBV7-3 and TRBJ1-2, reads GAGVSQTPSNKVTEKGKYVELRCDPISGHTALYWYRQSLGQGPEFLIYFQGTGAADDSGLPNDRFFAVRPEGSVSTLKIQRTERGDSAVYLCASSLKLGGRVGYTFGSGTRLTVV.

This clonotype was seen many times. This rearrangement joins TRBV20-1 to TRBJ1-1; possible D gene TRBD1, 6 bases. CDR3 length equals 14 residues. Germline CDR1 reads DFQATT; CDR2 reads SNEGSKA (reference sequence). The germline V and J ends were trimmed by 4 bases and 1 base, with 13 bases remaining between them. In DNA, the CDR3 is TGCAGTGCTAAGGCGGGGGGGCGGAACACTGAAGCTTTCTTT. This sequence encodes CSAKAGGRNTEAFF.

This clonotype was seen repeatedly, ten times or more. This chain uses TRBV2 with TRBJ2-5; D is unresolved. CDR1 and CDR2 from the germline V gene are SNHLY and FYNNEI. The germline V and J ends were trimmed by 7 bases and 8 bases, with 17 bases remaining between them. This CDR3 comprises 13 residues. The CDR3 bases are TGTGCCAGCAAGTGGACGGAGATTGAAACCCAGTACTTC. It codes for CASKWTEIETQYF.

In this sample, this clonotype turned up many times. The rearrangement joins TRBV15 to TRBJ1-5; TRBD1 matches at 10 bases. V shed 3 bases, J shed 6 bases, and the junction held 5 bases outside the gene matches. Germline V gene data show CDR1 as LNHNV and CDR2 as YYDKDF (reference sequence). There are 15 residues in the CDR3. The CDR3 sequence: CATSRDRQGAQPQHF. CDR3 nucleotides: TGTGCCACCAGCAGGGATCGACAGGGGGCTCAGCCCCAGCATTTT. Complete variable domain (other parts from reference TRBV15 and TRBJ1-5): DAMVIQNPRYQVTQFGKPVTLSCSQTLNHNVMYWYQQKSSQAPKLLFHYYDKDFNNEADTPDNFQSRRPNTSFCFLDIRSPGLGDTAMYLCATSRDRQGAQPQHFGDGTRLSIL.

This chain joins TRBV24-1 and TRBJ1-2, with 7 nucleotides matching TRBD1. The CDR3 has 12 amino acids. From germline, CDR1 is KGHDR and CDR2 SFDVKD. V shed 5 bases and J 6 bases; nucleotides not matched to a gene: 2. The chain's CDR3 is CATSATGNGYTF. As DNA, the CDR3 is TGTGCCACCAGTGCGACAGGGAATGGCTACACCTTC.

This clonotype occurred once. The chain combines TRBV2 with TRBJ2-5; TRBD2 is a possible D gene (5 bases). This CDR3 region has 14 residues. The germline gives CDR1 SNHLY, CDR2 FYNNEI. Written as DNA, the CDR3 is TGTGCTAGAGATGGGGAGTCCCGGGAAGAGACCCAGTACTTC. It is translated as CARDGESREETQYF.